The TCR beta chain described here comes from a study of blood T cell repertoires in COVID-19. This clone was recorded a few times. Measured with immunoSEQ multiplex PCR; TCRdb has only the in-frame clones, and not every one. The table shows approximately 390,000 clones, with roughly 89% occurring only once. This receptor was taken from a young man with active or convalescent COVID-19. Material: peripheral blood.

The CDR3 loop is CASSYGTGGRSYEQYF. Written as DNA, the CDR3 is TGTGCCAGCAGTTACGGAACAGGGGGAAGGTCCTACGAGCAGTACTTC. This rearrangement joins TRBV6-2 or TRBV6-3 to TRBJ2-7, with 8 bases identical to TRBD1. The CDR3 has 16 residues. V trimming: 2 bases; J trimming: 1 base; junction bases outside the gene matches: 7. CDR1 and CDR2 from the germline V gene are MNHEY and SVGEGT.